This entry describes one TCR beta chain. What it binds is not known. This may arise from a read error, as a much more abundant clone is one base away. The sample belongs to a study of T cells in Graves' hyperthyroidism and ophthalmopathy. Notes on the study in general: Stable hyperthyroidism was separated from ophthalmopathy by a model based on 13 V-J features. Most thyroid clonotypes expanded above 0.001 appeared in blood too. Model predictions of ophthalmopathy came a median approximately 6.8 months before onset.

The source material, RNA transcripts, was used to amplify TCR beta CDR3 regions. Using the HTBI primer set, a first-round RT-PCR was run on the TCR CDR3. TCRdb reprocessed the multiplex PCR reads via MiXCR and lists one record per CDR3 protein. The data show about 400,000 distinct CDR3 sequences, with 11% to 15% seen just once and 28% held by the top ten. Germline trimming cut 4 bases from V and 8 bases from J; bases unmatched to any gene: 12. CDR1 is DFQATT and CDR2 is SNEGSKA in the germline V gene (reference sequence). This CDR3 is 14 amino acids long. The sequencing sample was made of blood. The chain has TRBV20-1 and TRBJ2-3, with 7 bases lining up with TRBD1. The clonotype comes from a man aged 45 to 65 with Graves' ophthalmopathy. The CDR3: CSATGGVGIGTQYF. The CDR3 bases are TGCAGTGCTACAGGGGGAGTGGGAATAGGTACGCAGTATTTT.